This T cell receptor beta chain was sequenced for a study of T cell responses to AZD1222 COVID-19 vaccine. Study findings and constraints: Clonal diversity was possibly underestimated, and white British individuals and females predominated among donors.

Sequenced by immunoSEQ multiplex PCR; TCRdb stores in-frame clones only, minus some. Of about 85,000 clones in the sample, 86% were seen once. On this clone: Its matching antigen is unknown.

This material consisted of peripheral blood, taken on day 0 of AZD1222 vaccination. The clonotype comes from an adult in good health.

CDR3 amino acids: CASSLPGLAGVDTQYF. In nucleotides, the CDR3 is TGTGCCAGCAGTCTACCGGGACTAGCGGGAGTGGATACGCAGTATTTT. The rearrangement uses TRBV28 and TRBJ2-3; TRBD2 matches 14 bases. The CDR3 extends over 16 amino acids. Germline lookup yields CDR1 MDHEN and CDR2 SYDVKM. V trimming: 5 bases; J trimming: 6 bases; junction bases outside the gene matches: 7.